A single sample gave rise to the 32 T cell receptor beta chains below, sequenced in a study of beta chain features in type 1 diabetes (dated by TCRdb to the late 2010s). Their specific antigens are unknown. Libraries were built with the immunoSEQ multiplex PCR assay. The High Capacity cDNA Reverse Transcription Kit was used to reverse transcribe all of the isolated RNA, meaning that expressed TCRB transcripts were what got sequenced. Imported from immuneACCESS, the table was reduced by TCRdb to in-frame sequences with V and J called. These copies leave out some clones; in studies compared against another copy, an unresolved V gene accounts for under half, and the cause of the remainder is not known. The sample contains around 600,000 clones, roughly 12% of them found a single time. More than 0.095% of the sample is in the top ten clones. Summary of the overall study and its limitations: A moderate but significant shortening of TCRB CDR3 length was observed in type 1 diabetes patients in all four CD4+ subsets.

Sequenced sample: naive CD4+ T cells from blood. The cell subset or site label for this specimen denotes: true naive CD4+ T cells. All receptors derive from a man aged 30-40 years with type 1 diabetes.

The table lists this clone with a count of one. This chain links TRBV27 with TRBJ1-2, with D possibly being TRBD1 (5 bases). Germline V gene lookup returns CDR1 MNHEY and CDR2 SMNVEV (reference sequence). The CDR3 totals 15 residues. The ends were cut back, 0 bases at V and 2 bases at J, with 10 bases in the middle. Here the CDR3 reads CASSLSGQGNYGYTF. The CDR3 DNA reads as TGTGCCAGCAGTTTATCAGGGCAGGGAAACTATGGCTACACCTTC.

In this sample, this clone turned up a few times. The sample holds other DNA sequences that translate to the same CDR3. This rearrangement joins TRBV18 to TRBJ1-5, with D unclear. Germline values: CDR1 KGHSH, CDR2 LQKENI. Between the trimmed V and J ends, which lost 0 bases and 7 bases, there was a span of 4 bases. The CDR3 sequence is 12 residues long. The CDR3, as DNA: TGTGCCAGCTCACCACCAGGCCAGCCCCAGCATTTT. The encoded protein is CASSPPGQPQHF. The full variable domain, rest sourced from reference TRBV18 and TRBJ1-5, is NAGVMQNPRHLVRRRGQEARLRCSPMKGHSHVYWYRQLPEEGLKFMVYLQKENIIDESGMPKERFSAEFPKEGPSILRIQQVVRGDSAAYFCASSPPGQPQHFGDGTRLSIL.

This clone has more than one count but fewer than ten. The chain combines TRBV7-2 with TRBJ2-2, with TRBD1 as a possible D gene (6 bases). Germline assignment: CDR1 SGHTA and CDR2 FQGNSA. The CDR3 is 16 amino acids. V lost 5 bases and J 6 bases, leaving 19 bases between the germline ends. CDR3 bases: TGTGCCAGCAGCAGACAGGACCCTAGCACGGCCGGGGAGCTGTTTTTT. It yields the protein CASSRQDPSTAGELFF.

The chain couples TRBV2 to TRBJ2-5, with D possibly being TRBD1 or TRBD2 (5 bases each). The CDR3 is 13 residues long. CDR1 is SNHLY and CDR2 is FYNNEI in the germline V gene. V gave up 6 bases and J gave up 1 base, with 9 bases separating them. CDR3 region: CASSWDLQETQYF. CDR3 sequence (DNA): TGTGCCAGCAGCTGGGACCTCCAAGAGACCCAGTACTTC. The full variable domain, rest sourced from reference TRBV2 and TRBJ2-5, is EPEVTQTPSHQVTQMGQEVILRCVPISNHLYFYWYRQILGQKVEFLVSFYNNEISEKSEIFDDQFSVERPDGSNFTLKIRSTKLEDSAMYFCASSWDLQETQYFGPGTRLLVL.

This clone appeared a few times. The chain links TRBV7-2 to TRBJ1-5; 7 positions agree with TRBD1. CDR3 length: 15 residues. The V gene's germline CDR1 is SGHTA and CDR2 FQGNSA. V was clipped by 1 base and J by 7 bases; unmatched bases: 7. The CDR3 nucleotides read TGTGCCAGCAGCTTAGGCGACAGGGATAGGCAGCCCCAGCATTTT. Translation: CASSLGDRDRQPQHF. The whole variable domain, filled in from reference TRBV7-2 and TRBJ1-5, reads GAGVSQSPSNKVTEKGKDVELRCDPISGHTALYWYRQSLGQGLEFLIYFQGNSAPDKSGLPSDRFSAERTGGSVSTLTIQRTQQEDSAVYLCASSLGDRDRQPQHFGDGTRLSIL.

The chain joins TRBV6-5 to TRBJ2-3; 9 nucleotides align to TRBD1. Per germline, CDR1 MNHEY and CDR2 SVGAGI. J lost 4 bases, V lost 10 bases, and 9 bases had no gene match. This CDR3 has 14 amino acids. The CDR3 nucleotides are TGTGCCACTCATTACAGGGGGCGGGCAGATACGCAGTATTTT. Residues: CATHYRGRADTQYF.

The CDR3 sequence: CASTPDQANYGYTF. CDR3 coding DNA: TGTGCCAGCACCCCAGACCAAGCTAACTATGGCTACACCTTC. This chain connects TRBV6-6 to TRBJ1-2; no definite D call. Germline assignment: CDR1 MNHNY and CDR2 SVGAGI (reference sequence). Trimming removed 7 bases from V and 0 bases from J, with 12 bases in between. The CDR3 is made up of 14 amino acids.

The chain is built from TRBV7-9 and TRBJ2-5; D perhaps matches TRBD2 (6 bases). The V gene's germline CDR1 is SEHNR and CDR2 FQNEAQ (reference sequence). Between the trimmed V and J ends, which lost 6 bases and 2 bases, there was a span of 16 bases. The CDR3 length is 15 residues. The CDR3 sequence is CASRPSGGRQETQYF. The CDR3 coding sequence is TGTGCCAGCAGGCCCAGTGGGGGGAGACAAGAGACCCAGTACTTC.

This clone has only a few counts. This chain uses TRBV6-5 with TRBJ2-7; 9 nucleotides align to TRBD1. This CDR3 spans 14 amino acids. Germline V gene sequence: CDR1 MNHEY, CDR2 SVGAGI. V dropped 4 bases and J dropped 6; count of bases not matched to a gene: 7. As DNA, the CDR3 is TGTGCCAGCAGTTCCCCGGGACAGGGCTTCGAGCAGTACTTC. This codes for CASSSPGQGFEQYF.

This clone showed up just a few times. V gene TRBV14 combines with J gene TRBJ1-3; D call uncertain. Trimming removed 1 base at V and 10 bases at J, with 17 bases between. The germline V gene has CDR1 SGHDN and CDR2 FVKESK. This CDR3 is 15 amino acids long. CDR3 residues: CASSQARPPVRTIYF. CDR3 DNA: TGTGCCAGCAGCCAAGCCAGACCGCCGGTTAGGACCATATATTTT.

The chain links TRBV7-2 to TRBJ1-6; 8 bases fit TRBD1. CDR3 size: 16 residues. CDR1 is SGHTA and CDR2 is FQGNSA in the germline V gene. V lost 1 base, J lost 6 bases, and 5 bases stayed unmatched. CDR3 sequence reads: CASSLVAGQVNSPLHF. CDR3 nucleotide sequence: TGTGCCAGCAGCTTAGTCGCGGGACAGGTTAATTCACCCCTCCACTTT. Drawing the rest from reference TRBV7-2 and TRBJ1-6, the complete variable domain is GAGVSQSPSNKVTEKGKDVELRCDPISGHTALYWYRQSLGQGLEFLIYFQGNSAPDKSGLPSDRFSAERTGGSVSTLTIQRTQQEDSAVYLCASSLVAGQVNSPLHFGNGTRLTVT.

There are a few counts of this clone. This chain links TRBV7-9 with TRBJ1-1; no clear D. Germline values: CDR1 SEHNR, CDR2 FQNEAQ (reference sequence). The CDR3 has 14 amino acids. The V gene lost 2 bases and the J gene lost 4 bases, with 11 bases spanning the gap. DNA of the CDR3: TGTGCCAGCAGCTTATTAGTAGGGAGCACTGAAGCTTTCTTT. It yields the protein CASSLLVGSTEAFF.

This clone occurred a few times. The rearrangement joins TRBV7-3 to TRBJ2-1; the match to TRBD2 covers 13 bases. Germline assignment: CDR1 SGHTA and CDR2 FQGTGA. The CDR3 runs to 15 residues. V was clipped by 5 bases and J by 9 bases; unmatched bases: 7. CDR3 amino acids: CASSPGLAGVGEQFF. The CDR3 bases are TGTGCCAGCAGCCCTGGACTAGCGGGGGTCGGTGAGCAGTTCTTC. Filled out from reference TRBV7-3 and TRBJ2-1, the complete variable domain reads GAGVSQTPSNKVTEKGKYVELRCDPISGHTALYWYRQSLGQGPEFLIYFQGTGAADDSGLPNDRFFAVRPEGSVSTLKIQRTERGDSAVYLCASSPGLAGVGEQFFGPGTRLTVL.

This clone showed up just a few times. J is TRBJ2-3 and V is TRBV29-1; possible D gene TRBD1, 6 bases. The germline CDR1 and CDR2 sequences are SQVTM and ANQGSEA. This CDR3 contains 11 residues. V lost 3 bases and J lost 5, with 6 bases in between. CDR3 in amino acids: CSVDRGDTQYF. The CDR3 bases are TGCAGCGTTGACAGGGGAGATACGCAGTATTTT.

This clone was seen a few times. The J gene is TRBJ2-3, the V gene TRBV7-9; D is possibly TRBD1 (6 bases). This CDR3 is 15 amino acids long. Germline CDR1 and CDR2: SEHNR and FQNEAQ (reference sequence). The germline V and J ends were trimmed by 5 bases and 1 base, with 13 bases remaining between them. CDR3 nucleotides: TGTGCCAGCAGCCCCAGCAGGGGTGGCACAGATACGCAGTATTTT. Residues: CASSPSRGGTDTQYF.

This clone was detected a few times. This sequence joins TRBV29-1 and TRBJ1-1, with 7 positions matching TRBD1. CDR3 size: 13 residues. CDR1 and CDR2 from the germline V gene are SQVTM and ANQGSEA. V lost 6 bases to trimming and J lost 4 bases; unmatched junction nucleotides: 8. DNA of the CDR3: TGCAGCGTCCGTCAACAGGGGACCACTGAAGCTTTCTTT. It codes for CSVRQQGTTEAFF.

This chain joins TRBV7-9 and TRBJ1-2; a weak D match, TRBD1 (5 bases). CDR3 length: 14 amino acids. CDR1 and CDR2 (germline): SEHNR, FQNEAQ (reference sequence). Trimming removed 5 bases at V and 4 bases at J, with 14 bases between. CDR3 coding DNA: TGTGCCAGCAGCGCCGAGGCAGGGCTCTATGGCTACACCTTC. As protein: CASSAEAGLYGYTF.

This chain uses TRBV5-1 with TRBJ2-3; TRBD1 aligns across 8 bases. The CDR3 runs to 15 residues. CDR1 and CDR2 from the germline V gene are SGHRS and YFSETQ. V dropped 1 base and J dropped 2; count of bases not matched to a gene: 3. DNA for the CDR3: TGCGCCAGCAGCTTGTTACAGGGGGACACAGATACGCAGTATTTT. Its translation is CASSLLQGDTDTQYF.

The J gene is TRBJ2-3, the V gene TRBV11-2, with 11 bases lining up with TRBD2. Germline assignment: CDR1 SGHAT and CDR2 FQNNGV. The CDR3 runs to 16 residues. The trim removed 3 bases at V and 1 base at J, leaving 3 bases unmatched. This chain's CDR3 is CASSFSGGAGTDTQYF. CDR3 in DNA: TGTGCCAGCAGCTTTAGCGGGGGGGCGGGCACAGATACGCAGTATTTT.

The chain is built from TRBV29-1 and TRBJ1-1, with D perhaps TRBD1 (6 bases). V lost 4 bases and J lost 1, with 16 bases in between. Germline lookup yields CDR1 SQVTM and CDR2 ANQGSEA. The length of the CDR3 is 15 residues. Here the CDR3 DNA reads TGCAGCGTTGGCTATTACAGGGCCTCGAACACTGAAGCTTTCTTT. As protein: CSVGYYRASNTEAFF.

This clone was seen only a few times. The chain links TRBV30 to TRBJ1-4, with 7 positions matching TRBD1. Trimming cost V 2 bases and J 9 bases; bases outside gene matches: 6. The CDR3 loop spans 13 amino acids. Germline lookup yields CDR1 GTSNPN and CDR2 SVGIG (reference sequence). The CDR3 DNA is TGTGCCTGGAGTACAGGGGAAGTGAAAAAACTGTTTTTT. Translation gives CAWSTGEVKKLFF.

The J gene is TRBJ1-2, the V gene TRBV6-6; possibly TRBD1 for D (6 bases). The V end lost 7 bases, the J end lost 6 bases, and 15 bases lay between the germline ends. The CDR3 consists of 13 residues. Per germline, CDR1 MNHNY and CDR2 SVGAGI (reference sequence). The CDR3 reads CASTHEGGHGYTF. Here the CDR3 DNA reads TGTGCCAGCACCCACGAGGGGGGTCATGGCTACACCTTC.

The gene calls are TRBV28 and TRBJ2-5; TRBD1 matches at 7 bases. Matching the DNA end better, TRBJ2-7 makes the J call doubtful. Germline CDR1 and CDR2: MDHEN and SYDVKM. The CDR3 contains 17 residues. CDR3 nucleotide sequence: TGTGCCAGCAGGCCTCACGCCGAGGTGGACAGGCCCTACGAGCAGTACTTC. Amino acid sequence: CASRPHAEVDRPYEQYF.

V usage is TRBV27 and J usage is TRBJ2-7, with 7 bases that match TRBD1. Germline V CDR1 and CDR2: MNHEY, SMNVEV (reference sequence). The V gene end was trimmed by 6 bases and the J gene end by 0 bases; junction bases not matched to a gene: 8. The CDR3 contains 15 residues. The CDR3 is CASSPRPGGSYEQYF. The CDR3 coding sequence is TGTGCCAGCAGCCCTCGTCCAGGGGGCTCCTACGAGCAGTACTTC.

This clone showed up just a few times. The chain carries TRBV25-1 and TRBJ2-7; D not certain. There are 13 residues in the CDR3. V was cut by 9 bases and J by 3 bases, with 15 bases left in between. Germline-derived CDR1 and CDR2 are MGHDK and SYGVNS. CDR3 in amino acids: CASRANGNYEQYF. The CDR3 DNA follows: TGTGCCAGTAGGGCCAACGGTAACTACGAGCAGTACTTC.

This clone was seen more than once but under ten times. The rearrangement uses TRBV23-1 and TRBJ2-2, with 9 bases matching TRBD1. TRBV23-1 carries the ORF label, with uncertain function. This CDR3 spans 17 amino acids. V lost 4 bases and J lost 4; bases outside the gene matches: 10. The CDR3 bases are TGCGCCAGCAGTCCCCGGGGACAGGGAACGGGCACCGGGGAGCTGTTTTTT. This translates into CASSPRGQGTGTGELFF.

This clone has just a few counts. The CDR3 sequence: CASKGPGGYQETQYF. In DNA form, the CDR3 reads TGTGCCAGCAAAGGTCCGGGGGGTTACCAAGAGACCCAGTACTTC. V and J are TRBV2 and TRBJ2-5; 7 bases line up with TRBD2. CDR1 and CDR2 from the germline V gene are SNHLY and FYNNEI. The CDR3 consists of 15 residues. The junction had 8 bases not matched to a gene; V was cut back by 7 bases and J by 0 bases.

This clone was counted only a few times. The CDR3 nucleotides are TGTGCCAGTAGTATAGCAGCGGGGCCATCCACAGATACGCAGTATTTT. Amino acids: CASSIAAGPSTDTQYF. This chain connects TRBV19 to TRBJ2-3; 7 bases agree with TRBD2. The CDR3 is 16 residues long. The V and J ends lost 1 base and 2 bases, in that order; junction bases with no gene match: 6. CDR1 and CDR2 from the germline V gene are LNHDA and SQIVND (reference sequence). Supplemented by reference TRBV19 and TRBJ2-3, the full variable domain reads DGGITQSPKYLFRKEGQNVTLSCEQNLNHDAMYWYRQDPGQGLRLIYYSQIVNDFQKGDIAEGYSVSREKKESFPLTVTSAQKNPTAFYLCASSIAAGPSTDTQYFGPGTRLTVL.

This clone was detected a few times. The sample contains more than one DNA sequence encoding this CDR3. This chain links TRBV29-1 with TRBJ1-5, with 11 bases that match TRBD1. This CDR3 is 12 amino acids long. Germline V lookup: CDR1 SQVTM, CDR2 ANQGSEA. Trimming took 6 bases from V and 5 from J; bases not matched to a gene: 0. The CDR3: CSVGQGDQPQHF. In DNA, the CDR3 is TGCAGCGTGGGACAGGGGGATCAGCCCCAGCATTTT.

The V gene is TRBV7-2, the J gene TRBJ2-1, with 9 bases fitting TRBD1. The germline V gene has CDR1 SGHTA and CDR2 FQGNSA. This CDR3 has 14 amino acids. The ends lost 6 bases at V and 4 bases at J; junction bases unmatched: 4. CDR3 residues: CASRPGQGYNEQFF. In DNA form, the CDR3 reads TGTGCCAGCAGACCGGGACAGGGATACAATGAGCAGTTCTTC.

The chain employs TRBV11-2 and TRBJ2-1; the D gene is possibly TRBD2 (5 bases). CDR3 size: 14 residues. V dropped 1 base and J dropped 5 bases, with 9 bases sitting between them. Germline CDR1 SGHAT, CDR2 FQNNGV. DNA of the CDR3: TGTGCCAGCAGCTTAGGTTGGCGGGACAATGAGCAGTTCTTC. The encoded protein is CASSLGWRDNEQFF.

The rearrangement links TRBV29-1 to TRBJ2-1; 8 bases agree with TRBD2. The J segment lost 5 bases and the V segment lost 2 bases, leaving 2 bases of the junction unmatched. The CDR3 totals 13 residues. Germline V gene sequence: CDR1 SQVTM, CDR2 ANQGSEA. The CDR3 DNA follows: TGCAGCGTTGAAAAACTAGCGGACAATGAGCAGTTCTTC. Translated: CSVEKLADNEQFF.